This is a list of T cell receptor beta chains from one sample in a study of CD8+CD57+ T cells in acquired aplastic anemia. TCRdb used MiXCR to reprocess the reads, holding one entry per CDR3 protein. The sample yields approximately 57,000 distinct CDR3 sequences, around 60% seen once. Sequenced sample: sorted CD4+, CD8+, or CD8+CD57+ T cells (not recorded which) from PBMCs. These receptors were obtained from a human donor with aplastic anemia. Both conserved end residues are part of each CDR3. D genes are given only for firm matches. The size entry is marked missing in some rows and otherwise reads once, few, many or a size class.

j_gene,d_gene,abundance,v_gene,CDR3nt,CDR3aa
TRBJ1-1,-,many,TRBV4-1,TGCGCCAGCAGCCAAGGTCACCTGAGTGAAGCTTTCTTT,CASSQGHLSEAFF
TRBJ2-7,-,-,TRBV7-8,TGTGCCAGCAGCCCCAGGATGAGCTACTACGAGCAGTACTTC,CASSPRMSYYEQYF
TRBJ1-2,-,many,TRBV5-4,TGTGCCAGCAGCTTGCAGGGTTGGAACTATGGCTACACCTTC,CASSLQGWNYGYTF
TRBJ1-6,-,-,TRBV11-2,TGTGCCAGCAGCTTAGAGAGACATAATTCACCCCTCCACTTT,CASSLERHNSPLHF
TRBJ2-2,-,few,TRBV19,TGTGCCAGTAGCCAACTAGTGATTGGCACCGGGGAGCTGTTTTTT,CASSQLVIGTGELFF
TRBJ1-2,-,-,TRBV29-1,TGCAGCGTTGACAGGGCCTATGGCTACACCTTC,CSVDRAYGYTF
TRBJ1-2,TRBD1,-,TRBV10-3,TGTGCCATCAGTGAGATCGGGACAGGGACCAAGGGCTACACCTTC,CAISEIGTGTKGYTF
TRBJ2-2,-,-,TRBV29-1,TGCAGCGTTGGCCAGAGTTCCGGGGAGCTGTTTTTT,CSVGQSSGELFF
TRBJ2-7,TRBD1,-,TRBV4-3,TGCGCCAGCAGCCAAGGGGGGACAGGGCTGTACGAGCAGTACTTC,CASSQGGTGLYEQYF
TRBJ2-3,-,few,TRBV28,TGTGCCAGCAGCTTTAACTTTGGCACAGATACGCAGTATTTT,CASSFNFGTDTQYF
TRBJ1-6,TRBD1,-,TRBV11-2,TGTGCCAGCAGCACGCGAGGGACAGGGTTGGATTCACCCCTCCACTTT,CASSTRGTGLDSPLHF
TRBJ2-5,TRBD2,-,TRBV3-1,TGTGCCAGCAGCCAAGATCCTAGCGGGGGTGAGACCCAGTACTTC,CASSQDPSGGETQYF
TRBJ2-7,-,-,TRBV10-2,TGTGCCAGCAGTTACCTGGCCAACGAGCAGTACTTC,CASSYLANEQYF
TRBJ1-2,-,many,TRBV6-1,TGTGCCAGCAGTGAGGGCCGCTATGGCTACACCTTC,CASSEGRYGYTF
TRBJ2-1,-,-,TRBV29-1,TGCAGCGTTGAAGAACAGGGAGGGCAGTTCTTC,CSVEEQGGQFF
TRBJ1-1,-,-,TRBV2,TGTGCCAGCAGTACCACAGGCCGTGAAGCTTTCTTT,CASSTTGREAFF
TRBJ1-4,-,-,TRBV4-3,TGCGCCAGCAGACGGACCGACTTACAGGAAAAACTGTTTTTT,CASRRTDLQEKLFF
TRBJ2-7,TRBD1,-,TRBV5-1,TGCGCCAGCGCTAGCCGGGACAGGAACTACGAGCAGTACTTC,CASASRDRNYEQYF
TRBJ2-7,-,-,TRBV29-1,TGCAGCGTGGCGACAGATAACGAGCAGTACTTC,CSVATDNEQYF
TRBJ1-1,-,-,TRBV10-3,TGTGCCATCAGCTTACTCACTGAAGCTTTCTTT,CAISLLTEAFF
TRBJ1-2,-,-,TRBV11-2,TGTGCCAGCAGCGCCCTGACAGGCCGACAAAGATCTAACTATGGCTACACCTTC,CASSALTGRQRSNYGYTF
TRBJ1-1,TRBD1,many,TRBV7-2,TGTGCCAGCAGCTTATATCAGGGGGCTGAAGCTTTCTTT,CASSLYQGAEAFF
TRBJ2-7,-,-,TRBV2,TGTGCCACCAACAGGGAAAGCTCCTACGAGCAGTACTTC,CATNRESSYEQYF
TRBJ1-6,-,many,TRBV5-6,TGTGCCAGCAGCTTGGCCTTCGGAACGAGCTCCTATAATTCACCCCTCCACTTT,CASSLAFGTSSYNSPLHF
TRBJ2-4,-,-,TRBV19,TGTGCCAGTAGTTTCGGGGAGCGAGGGGACATTCAGTACTTC,CASSFGERGDIQYF
TRBJ1-3,-,many,TRBV18,TGTGCCAGCTCAACTAGGTTCTCTGGAAACACCATATATTTT,CASSTRFSGNTIYF
TRBJ1-2,TRBD1,many,TRBV5-1,TGCGCCAGCAGCGACCGGGACAGCTTTAACTATGGCTACACCTTC,CASSDRDSFNYGYTF
TRBJ2-5,-,-,TRBV9,TGTGCCAGCACTGTGGGGGTGGGATTTCAAGAGACCCAGTACTTC,CASTVGVGFQETQYF
TRBJ1-6,TRBD1,-,TRBV7-9,TGTGCCAGCAGCTTGTCGGGACAGGGGCGTTCACCCCTCCACTTT,CASSLSGQGRSPLHF
TRBJ1-5,TRBD1,few,TRBV18,TGTGCCAGCTCACCGTTCGGACCGGGACAGGAGGGGAATCAGCCCCAGCATTTT,CASSPFGPGQEGNQPQHF
TRBJ2-3,-,-,TRBV2,TGTGCCAGCAGCACAGGGTGGAGCACAGATACGCAGTATTTT,CASSTGWSTDTQYF
TRBJ2-7,-,-,TRBV7-6,TGTGCCAGCAGCTCGACAGACTACGAGCAGTACTTC,CASSSTDYEQYF
TRBJ2-1,-,many,TRBV9,TGTGCCAGCAGCGTAGTAAGCTCTGAGCAGTTCTTC,CASSVVSSEQFF
TRBJ1-5,-,-,TRBV20-1,TGCAGTGCTAGAGAGGAAGATCATCAGCCCCAGCATTTT,CSAREEDHQPQHF
TRBJ2-5,-,-,TRBV10-2,TGCGCCAGCAGTGAGTCGTCGCCAGACCGAACCGGAAGGCAAGAGACCCAGTACTTC,CASSESSPDRTGRQETQYF
TRBJ1-1,-,-,TRBV29-1,TGCAGCGTTGTAGGGGCGAACACTGAAGCTTTCTTT,CSVVGANTEAFF
TRBJ2-3,TRBD2,-,TRBV10-2,TGCGCCAGCAGTGAGTCGCCTAGCGGGGGTCGAACAGATACGCAGTATTTT,CASSESPSGGRTDTQYF
TRBJ1-1,TRBD1,-,TRBV29-1,TGCAGCGTAGGACGGGACAGGGGGCTCACTGAAGCTTTCTTT,CSVGRDRGLTEAFF
TRBJ2-2,-,-,TRBV30,TGTGCCTCTGGAGGCTCCTCGAACACCGGGGAGCTGTTTTTT,CASGGSSNTGELFF
TRBJ2-2,TRBD2,many,TRBV6-4,TGTGCCAGCAGTCGCGGGACTAGCGGGGAGACCGGGGAGCTGTTTTTT,CASSRGTSGETGELFF
TRBJ1-1,-,many,TRBV5-5,TGTGCCAGCAGCTCACTGTACCGCACTGAAGCTTTCTTT,CASSSLYRTEAFF
TRBJ2-7,TRBD2,-,TRBV7-9,TGTGCCAGCAGCCAATATCTAGCGGGGAACGACGAGCAGTGCTTC,CASSQYLAGNDEQCF
TRBJ1-2,-,few,TRBV2,TGTGCCAGCTTTCGGGAATCCCTGCTCTATGGCTACACCTTC,CASFRESLLYGYTF
TRBJ1-5,-,once,TRBV7-8,TGTGCCAGCAGCTTGACGGAAAGGGCCCAGCATTTT,CASSLTERAQHF
TRBJ2-2,TRBD2,-,TRBV6-2/TRBV6-3,TGTTCCAGCAGATTAGCGGGGGCCTTACTCAACACCGGGGAGCTGTTTTTT,CSSRLAGALLNTGELFF
TRBJ2-5,TRBD2,-,TRBV29-1,TGCAGCGTTGAAGGGGCGTCGTGGCCTAGCGGGGACCAAGAGACCCAGTACTTC,CSVEGASWPSGDQETQYF
TRBJ1-1,-,many,TRBV12-3/TRBV12-4,TGTGCCAGCAGTTTAAGGGGGAGGAAGACTGAAGCTTTCTTT,CASSLRGRKTEAFF
TRBJ1-5,-,many,TRBV11-2,TGTGCCAGCAGCTTGGACCCCGGGAGCAATCAGCCCCAGCATTTT,CASSLDPGSNQPQHF